The rows below give T cell receptor beta chains drawn from one sample of a study. TCRdb used MiXCR to reprocess the RT-PCR reads, holding one entry per CDR3 protein. The repertoire holds about 680,000 distinct CDR3 sequences, with approximately 15% as singletons. Material for sequencing was memory CD4+ T cells from blood. These receptors were taken from a female donor in good health, serving as a healthy control. The CDR3 runs from the conserved cysteine through the conserved F or W. A D gene is named only where the DNA matches it firmly. Clone size is shown for a subset of rows, as once, few, many or a class of expanded clone.

16,TRBJ1-1,TRBV12-3/TRBV12-4,few,TRBD1,TGTGCCAGCAGTTCCGTAGGGGGCGCGGGGAACACTGAAGCTTTCTTT,CASSSVGGAGNTEAFF
14,TRBJ1-1,TRBV9,once,NA,TGTGCCAGCAGACGGGACACCTCGAACACTGAAGCTTTCTTT,CASRRDTSNTEAFF
17,TRBJ2-4,TRBV7-2,few,NA,TGTGCCAGCAGCTTAGTATTGTTGGCGGGGGCCAAAAACATTCAGTACTTC,CASSLVLLAGAKNIQYF
16,TRBJ2-3,TRBV7-2,NA,NA,TGTGCCAGCAGCTTAGCCTATGACTCTAGCACAGATACGCAGTATTTT,CASSLAYDSSTDTQYF
15,TRBJ1-2,TRBV2,NA,TRBD1,TGTGCCAGCAGTGAAGACAGGGGGGGATACTATGGCTACACCTTC,CASSEDRGGYYGYTF
14,TRBJ2-1,TRBV6-6,few,NA,TGTGCCAGCAACCCACAGGTGTACTACAATGAGCAGTTCTTC,CASNPQVYYNEQFF
12,TRBJ2-5,TRBV18,NA,NA,TGTGCCAGCTCACCAGGGCCCGAGACCCAGTACTTC,CASSPGPETQYF
15,TRBJ2-1,TRBV5-5,many,NA,TGTGCCAGCAGCTCTGATACGGGGTTCTACAATGAGCAGTTCTTC,CASSSDTGFYNEQFF
16,TRBJ2-1,TRBV7-2,few,NA,TGTGCCAGCAGCTTAGGGCCCCCCGGCACCTACAATGAGCAGTTCTTC,CASSLGPPGTYNEQFF
15,TRBJ2-5,TRBV5-8,NA,TRBD1,TGTGCCAGCAGCAGGGGTGACAGGGACATTGAGACCCAGTACTTC,CASSRGDRDIETQYF
15,TRBJ1-1,TRBV12-3/TRBV12-4,NA,NA,TGTGCCAGCAGTTTTTTTAACGGCCGGAACAGTGAAGCTTTCTTT,CASSFFNGRNSEAFF
15,TRBJ1-1,TRBV28,NA,TRBD1,TGTGCCAGCAGGACAGGGTCCCTTATGAACACTGAAGCTTTCTTT,CASRTGSLMNTEAFF
14,TRBJ2-5,TRBV27,few,TRBD1,TGTGCCAGCAGCCGAGGACAGGGTGGGAAGACCCAGTACTTC,CASSRGQGGKTQYF
14,TRBJ1-2,TRBV5-6,NA,NA,TGTGCCAGCAGCCCCCTGGGGACTAACTATGGCTACACCTTC,CASSPLGTNYGYTF
13,TRBJ1-2,TRBV7-9,NA,NA,TGTGCCAGCAGCTTTACTTACCTGGGCGGCTACACCTTC,CASSFTYLGGYTF
12,TRBJ1-1,TRBV24-1,NA,NA,TGTGCCACCAGTGATCGGGACACTGAAGCTTTCTTT,CATSDRDTEAFF
16,TRBJ2-3,TRBV12-3/TRBV12-4,NA,TRBD2,TGTGCCAGCAGTTTAGAGCTAGCGGGCCGCACAGATACGCAGTATTTT,CASSLELAGRTDTQYF
14,TRBJ1-4,TRBV5-1,NA,NA,TGCGCCAGCAGCTTGATTGGATCTAATGAAAAACTGTTTTTT,CASSLIGSNEKLFF
13,TRBJ2-1,TRBV10-3,NA,NA,TGTGCCATCAGTGACCGGGTAGACAATGAGCAGTTCTTC,CAISDRVDNEQFF
14,TRBJ1-1,TRBV28,few,NA,TGTGCCAGCAGTTCGCCGGTTATGAACACTGAAGCTTTCTTT,CASSSPVMNTEAFF
13,TRBJ2-2,TRBV6-6,many,NA,TGTGCCAGCAGCTCCTCGAACACCGGGGAGCTGTTTTTT,CASSSSNTGELFF
13,TRBJ1-4,TRBV5-1,few,NA,TGCGCCAGCAGCTCGAATGCTAATGAAAAACTGTTTTTT,CASSSNANEKLFF
14,TRBJ2-7,TRBV5-1,few,NA,TGCGCCAGCAGCTTCGGTGCTGTCAGAGACGAGCAGTACTTC,CASSFGAVRDEQYF
13,TRBJ1-1,TRBV18,NA,TRBD1,TGTGCCAGCTCACCACCCGCGACAGGGGGAGCTTTCTTT,CASSPPATGGAFF
13,TRBJ2-7,TRBV20-1,many,TRBD1,TGCAGTGCCGCCCGGGACAGCGCCTACGAGCAGTACTTC,CSAARDSAYEQYF
15,TRBJ2-7,TRBV18,NA,NA,TGTGCCAGCTCACCACTTGAGGGGAGCTCCTACGAGCAGTACTTC,CASSPLEGSSYEQYF
14,TRBJ1-4,TRBV12-3/TRBV12-4,NA,NA,TGTGCCAGCAGTCTCGGGGTGCCTAATGAAAAACTGTTTTTT,CASSLGVPNEKLFF
14,TRBJ2-3,TRBV11-2,many,NA,TGTGCCAGCAGTGACCGACAGCGCACAGATACGCAGTATTTT,CASSDRQRTDTQYF
16,TRBJ1-2,TRBV27,NA,NA,TGTGCCAGCAGCCCGAACCGGGGAGAGGGTGTCTATGGCTACACCTTC,CASSPNRGEGVYGYTF
14,TRBJ2-3,TRBV29-1,many,TRBD1,TGCAGCGTCGAGCGGGACAGGGGGATAAATACGCAGTATTTT,CSVERDRGINTQYF
13,TRBJ1-5,TRBV4-3,NA,NA,TGCGCCAGCAGCCAGTCCCAGGGACAGCCCCAGCATTTT,CASSQSQGQPQHF
14,TRBJ2-5,TRBV6-2/TRBV6-3,NA,NA,TGTGCCAGCGACGATACGGGACTTTTAGAGACCCAGTACTTC,CASDDTGLLETQYF
13,TRBJ2-5,TRBV5-1,few,NA,TGCGCCAGCAGCAAAGAGGTGGAGGAGACCCAGTACTTC,CASSKEVEETQYF
12,TRBJ1-2,TRBV24-1,many,NA,TGTGCCACCAGTCGACAGAACTATGGCTACACCTTC,CATSRQNYGYTF
15,TRBJ1-5,TRBV28,few,NA,TGTGCCAGCAGTTTAGAATCAGGGAGCAATCAGCCCCAGCATTTT,CASSLESGSNQPQHF
15,TRBJ2-7,TRBV4-2,few,TRBD2,TGTGCCAGCAGCCAAAGCCTAGCGGGAGCCTACGAGCAGTACTTC,CASSQSLAGAYEQYF
12,TRBJ2-5,TRBV20-1,NA,NA,TGCAGTGCTAGAGGCACGTCGTTGAACCAGTACTTC,CSARGTSLNQYF
12,TRBJ2-1,TRBV6-5,few,TRBD2,TGTGCCAGCAGTTCTTCTAGCGGGAGTGGGTTCTTC,CASSSSSGSGFF
16,TRBJ2-7,TRBV20-1,NA,TRBD1,TGCAGTGCTAAAATACCCGGGACAGGGGGCTCCTACGAGCAGTACTTC,CSAKIPGTGGSYEQYF
14,TRBJ2-3,TRBV27,NA,TRBD1,TGTGCCAGCAGACAGGGGGGTCCCGCAGATACGCAGTATTTT,CASRQGGPADTQYF
15,TRBJ1-4,TRBV20-1,many,NA,TGCAGTGCTAGATTGGGGTCACTCCTTAATGAAAAACTGTTTTTT,CSARLGSLLNEKLFF
16,TRBJ2-3,TRBV9,few,NA,TGTGCCAGCAGCGTAGGTCCGGGAGTTTTCACAGATACGCAGTATTTT,CASSVGPGVFTDTQYF
14,TRBJ2-3,TRBV12-3/TRBV12-4,many,TRBD2,TGTGCCAGCATGGGGACAGCGGGAGGCAATACGCAGTATTTT,CASMGTAGGNTQYF
14,TRBJ2-1,TRBV7-2,many,TRBD1,TGTGCCAGCATCCGGGACAGGGTCTACAATGAGCAGTTCTTC,CASIRDRVYNEQFF
14,TRBJ1-3,TRBV5-1,NA,NA,TGCGCCAGCGGGCAGGGAACGGGAGGAAACACCATATATTTT,CASGQGTGGNTIYF
14,TRBJ2-7,TRBV6-2/TRBV6-3,NA,NA,TGTGCCAGCAGTTATCCGCCCGTAACCTACGAGCAGTACTTC,CASSYPPVTYEQYF
15,TRBJ2-1,TRBV18,NA,NA,TGTGCCAGCTCACCACCCAACACCGGGGACAATGAGCAGTTCTTC,CASSPPNTGDNEQFF
14,TRBJ2-1,TRBV20-1,NA,TRBD2,TGCAGTGCTAGAGATGGGACTAGATGGGATGAGCAGTTCTTC,CSARDGTRWDEQFF
16,TRBJ2-2,TRBV29-1,few,NA,TGCAGCGTTGCAAAAGGGGGGGGAATGAACGCCGGGGAGCTGTTTTTT,CSVAKGGGMNAGELFF
16,TRBJ2-3,TRBV5-1,many,TRBD2,TGCGCCAGCAGCTTCCTGACTAGCGGGAGAACAGATACGCAGTATTTT,CASSFLTSGRTDTQYF
14,TRBJ1-4,TRBV12-3/TRBV12-4,few,NA,TGTGCCAGCAGGGGAGATCGGACTAATGAAAAACTGTTTTTT,CASRGDRTNEKLFF
17,TRBJ2-5,TRBV4-1,NA,TRBD2,TGCGCCAGCAGCCAAGATTGGCGGGAGGATTTAATTCAGACCCAGTACTTC,CASSQDWREDLIQTQYF
16,TRBJ2-7,TRBV7-2,few,NA,TGTGCCAGCAGCTTAGGACCCCTCGAGAGCTCCTACGAGCAGTACTTC,CASSLGPLESSYEQYF
15,TRBJ1-5,TRBV12-3/TRBV12-4,few,NA,TGTGCCAGCAGTCGCGGGACCCCCGGGAATCAGCCCCAGCATTTT,CASSRGTPGNQPQHF
14,TRBJ1-1,TRBV11-2,NA,NA,TGTGCCAGCAGCCCGGGTCCTAAGGGGACTGAAGCTTTCTTT,CASSPGPKGTEAFF